Listed here is a single T cell receptor beta chain. The CDR3 totals 17 residues. Germline CDR1 is LGHDT and CDR2 is YNNKEL (reference sequence). Trimming stripped 1 base from V and 6 bases from J, with 21 bases between. These data come from a study of T cell responses to AZD1222 COVID-19 vaccine. Repertoires were generated with immunoSEQ multiplex PCR, while TCRdb's copy carries only in-frame clones and drops some. The repertoire holds about 140,000 clones, with over 85% as singletons. Sequencing was performed on peripheral blood, taken on day 0 of AZD1222 vaccination. V usage is TRBV3-1 (or the pseudogene TRBV3-2) and J usage is TRBJ1-2; D is uncertain. The receptor comes from an adult in good health. This chain's CDR3 is CASSQAAGQPLGNGYTF. CDR3 nucleotides: TGTGCCAGCAGCCAAGCGGCGGGCCAGCCACTCGGAAATGGCTACACCTTC.